The 27 T cell receptor beta chains below all came from one sample that was sequenced in a study of blood T cell repertoires in COVID-19 (dated by TCRdb to about 2020). The method was the immunoSEQ multiplex PCR assay. Held by TCRdb, this immuneACCESS table contains in-frame sequences only and omits some clones. Under half of the omission traces to an unresolved V gene where checked; the cause of the rest is unknown. The sample table holds approximately 130,000 clones, of which about 83% were seen once. Roughly 9% of the sample is held by the ten biggest clonotypes. Sequenced sample: peripheral blood. The receptors shown here come from a middle-aged man with active or convalescent COVID-19.

This chain connects TRBV30 to TRBJ1-1; 8 bases line up with TRBD1. There are 13 residues in the CDR3. CDR1 is GTSNPN and CDR2 is SVGIG in the germline V gene (reference sequence). With V trimmed by 2 bases and J by 8 bases, 7 bases remained unmatched. The CDR3 DNA is TGTGCCTGGAGTCTAACCCGGACAGGGGAAGCTTTCTTT. Amino acid sequence: CAWSLTRTGEAFF.

This chain links TRBV7-9 with TRBJ2-7, with no clear D. This CDR3 has 12 residues. V lost 5 bases and J 2 bases, leaving 7 bases between the germline ends. In germline, CDR1 is SEHNR, CDR2 FQNEAQ (reference sequence). In DNA form, the CDR3 reads TGTGCCAGCAGCGCCAGTACCTACGAGCAGTACTTC. It codes for CASSASTYEQYF. Based on the CDR3 plus reference TRBV7-9 and TRBJ2-7, the full variable domain is DTGVSQNPRHKITKRGQNVTFRCDPISEHNRLYWYRQTLGQGPEFLTYFQNEAQLEKSRLLSDRFSAERPKGSFSTLEIQRTEQGDSAMYLCASSASTYEQYFGPGTRLTVT.

This clone was seen once. Within the sample, other DNA sequences also encode this same CDR3. The J gene is TRBJ2-4, the V gene TRBV30; TRBD2 aligns across 14 bases. The CDR3 totals 17 residues. Germline-derived CDR1 and CDR2 are GTSNPN and SVGIG (reference sequence). V dropped 2 bases and J dropped 6; count of bases not matched to a gene: 9. In DNA form, the CDR3 reads TGTGCCTGGAGTTCCGAAGGACTAGCGGGGGGCCTAAACATTCAGTACTTC. Amino acids: CAWSSEGLAGGLNIQYF. Supplemented by reference TRBV30 and TRBJ2-4, the full variable domain reads SQTIHQWPATLVQPVGSPLSLECTVEGTSNPNLYWYRQAAGRGLQLLFYSVGIGQISSEVPQNLSASRPQDRQFILSSKKLLLSDSGFYLCAWSSEGLAGGLNIQYFGAGTRLSVL.

The CDR3 loop reads CASSQEGGGQETQYF. As DNA, the CDR3 is TGCGCCAGCAGCCAAGAGGGGGGTGGGCAAGAGACCCAGTACTTC. The rearrangement joins TRBV4-1 to TRBJ2-5, with a tentative D call TRBD2 (6 bases). Trimming shortened V by 0 bases and J by 2 bases, and 10 bases separated the two germline ends. The germline V gene has CDR1 MGHRA and CDR2 YSYEKL. CDR3 length: 15 residues.

This chain links TRBV7-3 with TRBJ2-3; the D gene is possibly TRBD2 (5 bases). V shed 3 bases and J shed 2 bases, with 6 bases lying between them. This CDR3 contains 13 residues. The germline CDR1 and CDR2 sequences are SGHTA and FQGTGA. This CDR3 reads CASSLEVTDTQYF. CDR3 bases: TGTGCCAGCAGCTTGGAGGTCACAGATACGCAGTATTTT.

This sequence joins TRBV6-5 and TRBJ2-5; 9 nucleotides line up with TRBD1. CDR1 is MNHEY and CDR2 is SVGAGI in the germline V gene. The CDR3 covers 15 residues. Germline trimming cut 8 bases from V and 4 bases from J; bases unmatched to any gene: 11. The CDR3 DNA is TGTGCCAGCGGGGGCGAAGGACAGGGGAGAGAGACCCAGTACTTC. Amino acids: CASGGEGQGRETQYF.

Only a few counts were recorded for this clone. This chain joins TRBV7-3 and TRBJ2-2; 11 bases line up with TRBD1. Germline CDR1 reads SGHTA; CDR2 reads FQGTGA. The CDR3 has 18 amino acids. V shed 4 bases and J 0 bases; nucleotides not matched to a gene: 7. The CDR3 sequence: CASSSPPGQGANTGELFF. CDR3 nucleotides: TGTGCCAGCAGCTCACCTCCGGGACAGGGGGCGAACACCGGGGAGCTGTTTTTT.

The V call is TRBV6-6, the J call TRBJ1-2; 8 positions match TRBD1. CDR3 length: 13 amino acids. Germline values: CDR1 MNHNY, CDR2 SVGAGI (reference sequence). The ends lost 8 bases at V and 5 bases at J; junction bases unmatched: 7. The CDR3 region is CASRDRSPYGYTF. As DNA, the CDR3 is TGTGCCAGCCGGGACAGGTCGCCTTATGGCTACACCTTC.

J is TRBJ1-1 and V is TRBV6-5; D unresolved. Germline V gene lookup returns CDR1 MNHEY and CDR2 SVGAGI. This CDR3 region has 14 residues. Between the trimmed V and J ends, which lost 7 bases and 3 bases, there was a span of 15 bases. The CDR3 spells CASIPRDSDTEAFF. DNA of the CDR3: TGTGCCAGCATCCCCCGGGATTCGGACACTGAAGCTTTCTTT.

V and J are TRBV19 and TRBJ1-1; TRBD1 matches 9 bases. Losses at the gene ends were 4 bases for V and 10 bases for J; bases not matched to a gene: 13. CDR1 is LNHDA and CDR2 is SQIVND in the germline V gene (reference sequence). This CDR3 comprises 15 residues. CDR3 coding DNA: TGTGCCAGTAGTACCGAAACAGGGGGCAAGGTTGGAGCTTTCTTT. As protein: CASSTETGGKVGAFF.

The chain is built from TRBV19 and TRBJ1-1; D is unclear. The CDR3 is 15 residues long. Germline values: CDR1 LNHDA, CDR2 SQIVND (reference sequence). With 4 bases removed from V and 0 bases from J, the gap between germline ends came to 12 bases. In DNA form, the CDR3 reads TGTGCCAGTAGTACTACTAGGGAGATGAACACTGAAGCTTTCTTT. It translates to CASSTTREMNTEAFF.

This rearrangement joins TRBV5-3 to TRBJ1-5; D gene ambiguous. TRBV5-3 is labeled an ORF, and its function is uncertain. V was pared by 10 bases and J by 6 bases, with 14 bases between. The CDR3 extends over 12 amino acids. The CDR3 coding sequence is TGTGCCTCAACACAGAGTCCTCAGCCCCAGCATTTT. Protein: CASTQSPQPQHF.

The rearrangement uses TRBV5-6 and TRBJ1-2; 7 bases agree with TRBD1. Germline assignment: CDR1 SGHDT and CDR2 YYEEEE. The CDR3 extends over 13 amino acids. V was pared by 6 bases and J by 7 bases, with 9 bases of the junction left unmatched. The CDR3 sequence: CASNMAKGAGYTF. The CDR3 bases are TGTGCCAGCAATATGGCGAAGGGGGCTGGCTACACCTTC.

This clone has only one observation. The chain uses TRBV6-5 and TRBJ2-7; D is perhaps TRBD1 (6 bases). CDR1 is MNHEY and CDR2 is SVGAGI in the germline V gene. This CDR3 spans 15 amino acids. Trimming cost V 5 bases and J 1 base, with 15 bases left between them. CDR3 residues: CASSHLTGSSYEQYF. CDR3 bases: TGTGCCAGCAGTCATCTGACAGGTTCTTCCTACGAGCAGTACTTC.

This clone was observed a single time. This chain uses TRBV9 with TRBJ2-3; TRBD2 aligns across 7 bases. V shed 2 bases and J 6 bases; nucleotides not matched to a gene: 3. The CDR3 is 13 residues long. Germline V lookup: CDR1 SGDLS, CDR2 YYNGEE. CDR3 coding DNA: TGTGCCAGCAGCGTCGGGGGGTCGGATACGCAGTATTTT. Translating gives CASSVGGSDTQYF.

This clone showed up just once. This chain connects TRBV23-1 to TRBJ2-7; 7 positions agree with TRBD2. TRBV23-1 is annotated as an ORF whose role is uncertain. The CDR3 is made up of 15 amino acids. V shed 7 bases, J shed 1 base, and the junction held 10 bases outside the gene matches. The DNA for the CDR3 is TGCGCCAGCATTATCGCGGGGGAGGGATCCTACGAGCAGTACTTC. The encoded protein is CASIIAGEGSYEQYF.

The rearrangement uses TRBV10-3 and TRBJ1-3; D possibly corresponds to TRBD1 (6 bases). The CDR3 totals 13 residues. Trimming cost V 11 bases and J 4 bases, with 15 bases left between them. CDR1 and CDR2 (germline): ENHRY, SYGVKD. The chain's CDR3 is CAGASGQGNTIYF. The CDR3 DNA reads TGTGCCGGAGCTTCGGGACAAGGAAACACCATATATTTT.

This chain joins TRBV5-1 and TRBJ2-5, with 8 bases fitting TRBD1. The CDR3 totals 15 residues. The V and J ends lost 0 bases and 4 bases, in that order; junction bases with no gene match: 5. The germline V gene has CDR1 SGHRS and CDR2 YFSETQ. CDR3 sequence (DNA): TGCGCCAGCAGCTTGGGGGCAGGGGGCGGAGAGACCCAGTACTTC. The encoded protein is CASSLGAGGGETQYF.

The table lists this clone with a few counts. This chain connects TRBV6-2 or TRBV6-3 to TRBJ1-4, with 8 bases fitting TRBD1. CDR1 is MNHEY and CDR2 is SVGEGT in the germline V gene. The CDR3 has 16 residues. J was trimmed by 7 bases and V by 2 bases; bases with no gene match: 9. Here the CDR3 DNA reads TGTGCCAGCAGTTACGGACAGGGTGCGAGGGGTGAAAAACTGTTTTTT. Translating gives CASSYGQGARGEKLFF.

The genes are TRBV6-5 and TRBJ2-7; D is possibly TRBD1 (6 bases). Germline V CDR1 and CDR2: MNHEY, SVGAGI. The CDR3 length is 15 residues. The V gene lost 3 bases and the J gene lost 0 bases, with 12 bases spanning the gap. CDR3 region: CASSYRDTISYEQYF. Here the CDR3 DNA reads TGTGCCAGCAGTTATCGGGACACGATCTCCTACGAGCAGTACTTC.

The chain carries TRBV6-5 and TRBJ1-5, with D perhaps matching TRBD1 (6 bases). The V end was cut by 4 bases, the J end by 7 bases, with 11 bases between. CDR1 is MNHEY and CDR2 is SVGAGI in the germline V gene. The CDR3 is made up of 13 amino acids. The CDR3 DNA is TGTGCCAGCAGTTGGCAGGGGCTCCAGCCCCAGCATTTT. Its translation is CASSWQGLQPQHF.

This rearrangement joins TRBV9 to TRBJ2-3; TRBD1 is a possible D gene (5 bases). The V gene lost 4 bases and the J gene lost 6 bases, with 15 bases spanning the gap. The CDR3 totals 14 residues. Germline CDR1 SGDLS, CDR2 YYNGEE. CDR3 loop: CASSSRGATDTQYF. CDR3 coding DNA: TGTGCCAGCAGCTCACGTGGGGCAACGGATACGCAGTATTTT.

The V gene is TRBV6-5, the J gene TRBJ2-4; D possibly corresponds to TRBD1 (5 bases). The CDR3 contains 15 residues. The germline gives CDR1 MNHEY, CDR2 SVGAGI. V was clipped by 8 bases and J by 2 bases, with 16 bases between them. CDR3 loop: CASHGHTLSKNIQYF. CDR3 DNA: TGTGCCAGCCATGGACATACTTTATCCAAAAACATTCAGTACTTC.

The gene calls are TRBV27 and TRBJ1-1, with D possibly matching TRBD1 (6 bases). This CDR3 comprises 14 residues. Trimming stripped 7 bases from V and 0 bases from J, with 12 bases between. The germline V gene encodes CDR1 MNHEY and CDR2 SMNVEV (reference sequence). The chain's CDR3 is CASTADRMNTEAFF. CDR3 nucleotide sequence: TGTGCCAGCACCGCCGACAGGATGAACACTGAAGCTTTCTTT.

The chain uses TRBV6-4 and TRBJ2-3; D gene unclear. The length of the CDR3 is 16 residues. V lost 0 bases and J 0 bases, leaving 10 bases between the germline ends. Germline CDR1 reads MRHNA; CDR2 reads SNTAGT. The CDR3 is CASSDSPVSSTDTQYF. CDR3 nucleotides: TGTGCCAGCAGTGACTCGCCGGTTTCTAGCACAGATACGCAGTATTTT.

The rearrangement joins TRBV19 to TRBJ1-1; D is uncertain. The germline V and J ends were trimmed by 6 bases and 1 base, with 15 bases remaining between them. This CDR3 region has 15 residues. The germline V gene has CDR1 LNHDA and CDR2 SQIVND (reference sequence). The CDR3 spells CASRRAGVQNTEAFF. CDR3 nucleotides: TGTGCCAGTAGAAGGGCCGGGGTTCAGAACACTGAAGCTTTCTTT.

This chain's CDR3 is CASSLGQGLAVNTEAFF. Here the CDR3 DNA reads TGCGCCAGCAGCTTGGGACAGGGGTTAGCGGTGAACACTGAAGCTTTCTTT. The chain couples TRBV5-1 to TRBJ1-1; 8 positions agree with TRBD1. CDR3 length: 17 amino acids. Germline V gene sequence: CDR1 SGHRS, CDR2 YFSETQ. With V trimmed by 0 bases and J by 0 bases, 7 bases remained unmatched.